The sequence of this T cell receptor (beta chain) was determined in a study of blood T cell repertoires in COVID-19. Trimming removed 7 bases from V and 1 base from J, with 13 bases in between. The CDR3 is 14 residues long. CDR1 is LNHDA, CDR2 SQIVND, per germline (reference sequence). Libraries were prepared by immunoSEQ multiplex PCR; TCRdb keeps only in-frame clonotypes and omits some of them. Here the sample spans around 46,000 clones, 85% to 90% being singletons. V is TRBV19 and J is TRBJ2-5; D possibly corresponds to TRBD2 (5 bases). This TCR was sampled from an elderly woman with COVID-19, enrolled during active disease. Sequenced sample: peripheral blood. CDR3 coding DNA: TGTGCCAGTAATCCCACGGGGATCCAAGAGACCCAGTACTTC. Protein product: CASNPTGIQETQYF.